Listed below are T cell receptor beta chains from one sample, sequenced in a study of OX40 agonist ivuxolimab in advanced cancers. Generated by immunoSEQ multiplex PCR, the TCRdb table keeps only in-frame clones and is missing some. Counted here are roughly 60,000 clones, roughly 89% occurring once; the ten biggest clones make up 0.77%. The sequences come from CD4+ or CD8+ T cells sorted from blood, collected in a trial of the OX40 agonist ivuxolimab. These receptors were obtained from an adult with an advanced solid tumor such as melanoma, head and neck, liver or kidney cancer. CDR3s include the opening cysteine and the closing phenylalanine or tryptophan. The D gene is left open where the match is weak. Not all rows give a size; the values are once, few, many and, for expanded clones, a class.

j_gene: TRBJ1-4; v_gene: TRBV10-2; d_gene: TRBD1; abundance: .; CDR3aa: CASSENRDSDFHEKLFF; CDR3nt: TGCGCCAGCAGTGAGAACCGGGACAGCGACTTTCATGAAAAACTGTTTTTT
j_gene: TRBJ2-5; v_gene: TRBV11-2; d_gene: .; abundance: .; CDR3aa: CASSYDIYTEETQYF; CDR3nt: TGTGCCAGCAGCTACGACATATACACCGAAGAGACCCAGTACTTC
j_gene: TRBJ2-3; v_gene: TRBV6-6; d_gene: TRBD1; abundance: .; CDR3aa: CASSRGTGQDTQYF; CDR3nt: TGTGCCAGCAGCCGCGGGACAGGGCAAGATACGCAGTATTTT
j_gene: TRBJ2-5; v_gene: TRBV5-4; d_gene: TRBD1; abundance: .; CDR3aa: CASSLGPDRPETQYF; CDR3nt: TGTGCCAGCAGCTTGGGCCCGGACAGGCCGGAGACCCAGTACTTC
j_gene: TRBJ2-3; v_gene: TRBV28; d_gene: .; abundance: .; CDR3aa: CASSLNAGPTDTQYF; CDR3nt: TGTGCCAGCAGTTTAAACGCGGGGCCCACAGATACGCAGTATTTT
j_gene: TRBJ1-5; v_gene: TRBV2; d_gene: .; abundance: few; CDR3aa: CASTEARSNQPQHF; CDR3nt: TGTGCCAGCACAGAGGCCCGTAGCAATCAGCCCCAGCATTTT
j_gene: TRBJ2-3; v_gene: TRBV19; d_gene: .; abundance: .; CDR3aa: CASSMWGGSTDTQYF; CDR3nt: TGTGCCAGTAGTATGTGGGGGGGCAGCACAGATACGCAGTATTTT
j_gene: TRBJ2-7; v_gene: TRBV6-5; d_gene: TRBD1; abundance: .; CDR3aa: CASSYSGDRPNYEQYF; CDR3nt: TGTGCCAGCAGTTACTCAGGGGACAGGCCGAACTACGAGCAGTACTTC
j_gene: TRBJ2-3; v_gene: TRBV27; d_gene: TRBD2; abundance: .; CDR3aa: CASSLEAGDADTQYF; CDR3nt: TGTGCCAGCAGTTTAGAAGCGGGAGACGCAGATACGCAGTATTTT
j_gene: TRBJ1-1; v_gene: TRBV19; d_gene: .; abundance: .; CDR3aa: CASSMNRDGDTEAFF; CDR3nt: TGTGCCAGTAGTATGAACCGGGACGGAGACACTGAAGCTTTCTTT
j_gene: TRBJ1-2; v_gene: TRBV11-2; d_gene: .; abundance: .; CDR3aa: CASSLFEDYGYTF; CDR3nt: TGTGCCAGCAGCTTATTTGAGGACTATGGCTACACCTTC
j_gene: TRBJ1-1; v_gene: TRBV7-6; d_gene: .; abundance: .; CDR3aa: CASSLGTGTEAFF; CDR3nt: TGTGCCAGCAGCTTAGGTACGGGCACTGAAGCTTTCTTT
j_gene: TRBJ2-1; v_gene: TRBV7-3; d_gene: TRBD1; abundance: once; CDR3aa: CASSLATGQGRTHEQFF; CDR3nt: TGTGCCAGCAGCTTAGCCACGGGACAGGGAAGAACCCATGAGCAGTTCTTC
j_gene: TRBJ2-5; v_gene: TRBV5-1; d_gene: .; abundance: .; CDR3aa: CASSLASVSRSMETQYF; CDR3nt: TGCGCCAGCAGCTTGGCCTCGGTGAGCAGGTCCATGGAGACCCAGTACTTC
j_gene: TRBJ1-1; v_gene: TRBV18; d_gene: .; abundance: .; CDR3aa: CASSLDRVSNTEAFF; CDR3nt: TGTGCCAGCTCCCTTGACAGAGTATCGAACACTGAAGCTTTCTTT
j_gene: TRBJ1-1; v_gene: TRBV29-1; d_gene: .; abundance: .; CDR3aa: CSVMTGTEAFF; CDR3nt: TGCAGCGTTATGACAGGCACTGAAGCTTTCTTT
j_gene: TRBJ2-5; v_gene: TRBV2; d_gene: .; abundance: .; CDR3aa: CASRHRRDQETQYF; CDR3nt: TGTGCCAGCAGACACCGACGCGACCAAGAGACCCAGTACTTC
j_gene: TRBJ1-4; v_gene: TRBV6-6; d_gene: .; abundance: .; CDR3aa: CASSYGDTNEKLFF; CDR3nt: TGTGCCAGCAGTTACGGGGACACTAATGAAAAACTGTTTTTT
j_gene: TRBJ2-7; v_gene: TRBV27; d_gene: .; abundance: .; CDR3aa: CASSLPAEQYF; CDR3nt: TGTGCCAGCAGCCTCCCCGCCGAGCAGTACTTC
j_gene: TRBJ2-7; v_gene: TRBV9; d_gene: TRBD1; abundance: .; CDR3aa: CASSSGTAYSYEQYF; CDR3nt: TGTGCCAGCAGCTCCGGGACAGCGTACTCCTACGAGCAGTACTTC
j_gene: TRBJ2-1; v_gene: TRBV15; d_gene: .; abundance: .; CDR3aa: CATSRGGTKVNEQFF; CDR3nt: TGTGCCACCAGCAGAGGGGGCACGAAGGTGAATGAGCAGTTCTTC
j_gene: TRBJ2-5; v_gene: TRBV19; d_gene: TRBD2; abundance: .; CDR3aa: CATGLAGRSQYF; CDR3nt: TGTGCCACTGGACTAGCGGGGAGGTCCCAGTACTTC